The text below deals with one TCR beta chain. The source of the sample is a study of blood T cell repertoires in COVID-19. Across the study: In each case, the material was cDNA or gDNA derived from T cells, B-cell-depleted T cells, or PBMCs.

The CDR3 totals 14 residues. The V segment lost 5 bases and the J segment 4 bases; nucleotides outside the gene matches: 4. Germline assignment: CDR1 LGHDT and CDR2 YNNKEL (reference sequence). Sequenced by immunoSEQ multiplex PCR; TCRdb stores in-frame clones only, minus some. The repertoire holds about 300,000 clones, roughly 85% seen once, with under 2% in the top ten. This chain links TRBV3-1 (or the pseudogene TRBV3-2) with TRBJ1-1, with 10 bases that match TRBD1. This receptor was obtained from a woman aged 25 to 39 who had been exposed to COVID-19. Sequencing was performed on PBMCs or T cells enriched from blood (not recorded which). The CDR3, as DNA: TGTGCCAGCAGCTCGGGACAGGGGAGCACTGAAGCTTTCTTT. Its translation is CASSSGQGSTEAFF.